This T cell receptor beta chain stems from a study of T cells in Graves' hyperthyroidism and ophthalmopathy. This clonotype was observed many times. Its target is unknown. Study results and caveats: Most thyroid clonotypes expanded above 0.001 appeared in blood too. Ophthalmopathy was identified by the model a median around 6 months ahead of onset.

The definition of stable Graves' hyperthyroidism was no ophthalmopathy progression within 18 months. Aged 18 to 65, the patients had hyperthyroidism that was newly diagnosed and had lasted under 2 months. TCR beta CDR3 sequences were amplified from RNA transcripts. The study used the HTBI primer set for a first-round RT-PCR of the TCR CDR3. In TCRdb, the multiplex PCR reads were re-called with MiXCR into one record per CDR3 protein. The sample yields about 400,000 distinct CDR3 sequences, 15% to 18% seen once. This CDR3 is built from 13 residues. Trimming removed 4 bases from V and 3 bases from J, with 6 bases in between.

The clonotype was recovered from a woman aged 18 to 35 with Graves' hyperthyroidism. This chain connects TRBV12-3 or TRBV12-4 to TRBJ2-2; D may be TRBD1 (6 bases). The material sequenced was blood. In nucleotides, the CDR3 is TGTGCCAGCAGTTGGACAGACACCGGGGAGCTGTTTTTT. Encoded protein: CASSWTDTGELFF.